Following are 3 T cell receptor beta chains from one sample sequenced in a study of T cells after yellow fever vaccination. TCRdb re-called the 5' RACE reads with MiXCR, one entry per CDR3 protein. This sample carries around 300,000 distinct CDR3 sequences, over 4% of them seen once, and the ten largest clones take 20% to 25%. The starting material was PBMCs, obtained 5 days after the yellow fever booster vaccination. The receptor source for this set is a young man who received the YFV17D yellow fever vaccine.

The chain combines TRBV12-3 or TRBV12-4 with TRBJ2-7; maybe TRBD2 (5 bases). Trimming pared 6 bases from V and 2 bases from J, leaving 8 bases between. CDR3 size: 12 residues. CDR3 sequence reads: CASRIGTYEQYF. The CDR3 DNA reads as TGTGCCAGCAGAATCGGGACCTACGAGCAGTACTTC.

The chain is built from TRBV27 and TRBJ2-5; D perhaps matches TRBD2 (5 bases). The CDR3 totals 15 residues. V was cut by 5 bases and J by 2 bases, with 15 bases left in between. The germline V gene encodes CDR1 MNHEY and CDR2 SMNVEV (reference sequence). The CDR3 DNA reads TGTGCCAGCAGTCCTAGCCCCCTCGTACAAGAGACCCAGTACTTC. This codes for CASSPSPLVQETQYF.

This chain joins TRBV11-3 and TRBJ2-1; 9 positions agree with TRBD2. The germline CDR1 and CDR2 sequences are SGHNT and YENEEA. The CDR3 is 17 residues long. Trimming cost V 5 bases and J 3 bases; bases outside gene matches: 11. The CDR3 bases are TGTGCCAGCAGCCGAGCGGGGGGCCGATTCGGCTACAATGAGCAGTTCTTC. Protein sequence: CASSRAGGRFGYNEQFF.